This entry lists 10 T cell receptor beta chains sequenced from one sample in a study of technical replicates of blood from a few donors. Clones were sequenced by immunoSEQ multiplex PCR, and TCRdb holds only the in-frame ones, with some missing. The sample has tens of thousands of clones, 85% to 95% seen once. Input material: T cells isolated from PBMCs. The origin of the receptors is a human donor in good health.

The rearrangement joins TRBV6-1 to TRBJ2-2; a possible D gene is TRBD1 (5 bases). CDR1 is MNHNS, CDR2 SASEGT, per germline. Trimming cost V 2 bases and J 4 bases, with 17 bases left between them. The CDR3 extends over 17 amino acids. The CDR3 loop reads CASSEYDARELTGELFF. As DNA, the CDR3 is TGTGCCAGCAGTGAATATGATGCCAGGGAACTCACCGGGGAGCTGTTTTTT.

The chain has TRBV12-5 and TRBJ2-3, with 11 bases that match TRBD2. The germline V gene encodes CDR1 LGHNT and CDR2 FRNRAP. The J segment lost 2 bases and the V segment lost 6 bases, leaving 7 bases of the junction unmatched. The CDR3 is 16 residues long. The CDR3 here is CASGLGTSGFTDTQYF. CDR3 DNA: TGTGCTAGTGGACTTGGGACTAGCGGATTCACAGATACGCAGTATTTT.

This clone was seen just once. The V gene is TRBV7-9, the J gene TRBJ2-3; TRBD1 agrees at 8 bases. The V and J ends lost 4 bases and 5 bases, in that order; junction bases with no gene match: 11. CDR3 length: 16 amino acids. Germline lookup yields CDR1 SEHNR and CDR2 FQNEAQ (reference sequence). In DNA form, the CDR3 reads TGTGCCAGCAGCTCCTTGCCCCCGGGACAGGAAGATACGCAGTATTTT. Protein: CASSSLPPGQEDTQYF.

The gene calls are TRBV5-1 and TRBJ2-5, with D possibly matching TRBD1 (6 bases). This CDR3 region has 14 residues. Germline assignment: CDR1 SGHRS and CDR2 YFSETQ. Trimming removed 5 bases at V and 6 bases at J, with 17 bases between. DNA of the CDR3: TGCGCCAGCAGTTTAGGGGGTTCGATTCAGACCCAGTACTTC. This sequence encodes CASSLGGSIQTQYF.

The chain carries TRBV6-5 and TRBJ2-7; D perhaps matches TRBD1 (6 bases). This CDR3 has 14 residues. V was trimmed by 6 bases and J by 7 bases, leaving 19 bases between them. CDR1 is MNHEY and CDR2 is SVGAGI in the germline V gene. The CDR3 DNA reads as TGTGCCAGCAGCCGTGACAGGTCTTTGGGTGAGCAGTACTTC. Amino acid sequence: CASSRDRSLGEQYF.

The CDR3 DNA is TGTGCCGAGGCGGGGACTAGCGGGATCTACGAGCAGTACTTC. This encodes CAEAGTSGIYEQYF. The chain joins TRBV19 to TRBJ2-7; 13 bases map to TRBD2. Germline-derived CDR1 and CDR2 are LNHDA and SQIVND (reference sequence). The CDR3 totals 14 residues. With 11 bases clipped from V and 3 bases from J, the junction kept 7 bases outside the gene matches.

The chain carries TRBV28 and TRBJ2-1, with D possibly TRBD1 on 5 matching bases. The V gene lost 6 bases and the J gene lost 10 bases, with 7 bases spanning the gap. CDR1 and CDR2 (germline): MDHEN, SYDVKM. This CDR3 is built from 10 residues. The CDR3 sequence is CASSYREQFF. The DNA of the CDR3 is TGTGCCAGCAGCTACAGGGAGCAGTTCTTC. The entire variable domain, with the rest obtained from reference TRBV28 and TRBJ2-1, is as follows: DVKVTQSSRYLVKRTGEKVFLECVQDMDHENMFWYRQDPGLGLRLIYFSYDVKMKEKGDIPEGYSVSREKKERFSLILESASTNQTSMYLCASSYREQFFGPGTRLTVL.

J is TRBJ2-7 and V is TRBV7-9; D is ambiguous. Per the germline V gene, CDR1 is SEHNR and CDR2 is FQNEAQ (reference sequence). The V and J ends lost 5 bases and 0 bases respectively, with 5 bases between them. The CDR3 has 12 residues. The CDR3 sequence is CASSPNSYEQYF. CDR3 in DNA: TGTGCCAGCAGCCCAAACTCCTACGAGCAGTACTTC.

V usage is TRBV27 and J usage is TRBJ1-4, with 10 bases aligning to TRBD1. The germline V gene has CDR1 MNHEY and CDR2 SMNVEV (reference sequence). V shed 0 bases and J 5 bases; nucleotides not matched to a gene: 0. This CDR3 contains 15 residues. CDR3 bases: TGTGCCAGCAGTTTATCGACAGGGGGCAATGAAAAACTGTTTTTT. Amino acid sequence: CASSLSTGGNEKLFF.

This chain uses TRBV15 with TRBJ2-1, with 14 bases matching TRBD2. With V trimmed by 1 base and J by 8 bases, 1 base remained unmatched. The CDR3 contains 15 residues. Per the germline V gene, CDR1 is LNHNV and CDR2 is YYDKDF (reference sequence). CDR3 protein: CATSRGGLAGDEQFF. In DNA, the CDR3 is TGTGCCACCAGCAGAGGGGGACTAGCGGGAGATGAGCAGTTCTTC.